This TCR beta chain was captured in a study of identical twins. Study-wide results and limits: Within cord blood, abundant beta clonotypes carried fewer insertions, but memory repertoires showed no such trend. Zero-insertion results could be subject to partial confounding by invariant MAIT and iNKT cells.

It was template switching that added a universal primer site, and there were unique molecular identifiers on the cDNA. TCRdb re-analysed the 5' RACE reads in MiXCR, keeping a single row per CDR3 protein. Of about 250,000 distinct CDR3 sequences listed, roughly 13% are singletons. Details on this clonotype: Its specificity is not known.

Germline trimming cut 0 bases from V and 8 bases from J; bases unmatched to any gene: 13. Germline CDR1 reads DFQATT; CDR2 reads SNEGSKA (reference sequence). The CDR3 runs 17 residues. Sequenced sample: memory (CD45RO+) T cells sorted from blood. The chain combines TRBV20-1 with TRBJ2-3, with 11 positions matching TRBD1. This clonotype was obtained from a young woman in good health. The CDR3 DNA is TGCAGTGCTAGAGATCTCCGGGACAGGGGGATCAAGGGTACGCAGTATTTT. Its translation is CSARDLRDRGIKGTQYF.